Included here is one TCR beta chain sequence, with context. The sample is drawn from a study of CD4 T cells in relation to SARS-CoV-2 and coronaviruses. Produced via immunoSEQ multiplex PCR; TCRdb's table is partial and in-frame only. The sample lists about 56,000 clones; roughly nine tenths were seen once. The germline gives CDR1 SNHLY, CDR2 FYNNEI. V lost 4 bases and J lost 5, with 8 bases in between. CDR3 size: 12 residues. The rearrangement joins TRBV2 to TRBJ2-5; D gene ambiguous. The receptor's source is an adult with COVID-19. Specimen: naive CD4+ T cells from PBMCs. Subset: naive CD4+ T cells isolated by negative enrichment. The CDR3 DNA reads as TGTGCCAGCAGTGCCAGCAGGGAGACCCAGTACTTC. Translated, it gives CASSASRETQYF. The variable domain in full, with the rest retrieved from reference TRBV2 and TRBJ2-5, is EPEVTQTPSHQVTQMGQEVILRCVPISNHLYFYWYRQILGQKVEFLVSFYNNEISEKSEIFDDQFSVERPDGSNFTLKIRSTKLEDSAMYFCASSASRETQYFGPGTRLLVL.